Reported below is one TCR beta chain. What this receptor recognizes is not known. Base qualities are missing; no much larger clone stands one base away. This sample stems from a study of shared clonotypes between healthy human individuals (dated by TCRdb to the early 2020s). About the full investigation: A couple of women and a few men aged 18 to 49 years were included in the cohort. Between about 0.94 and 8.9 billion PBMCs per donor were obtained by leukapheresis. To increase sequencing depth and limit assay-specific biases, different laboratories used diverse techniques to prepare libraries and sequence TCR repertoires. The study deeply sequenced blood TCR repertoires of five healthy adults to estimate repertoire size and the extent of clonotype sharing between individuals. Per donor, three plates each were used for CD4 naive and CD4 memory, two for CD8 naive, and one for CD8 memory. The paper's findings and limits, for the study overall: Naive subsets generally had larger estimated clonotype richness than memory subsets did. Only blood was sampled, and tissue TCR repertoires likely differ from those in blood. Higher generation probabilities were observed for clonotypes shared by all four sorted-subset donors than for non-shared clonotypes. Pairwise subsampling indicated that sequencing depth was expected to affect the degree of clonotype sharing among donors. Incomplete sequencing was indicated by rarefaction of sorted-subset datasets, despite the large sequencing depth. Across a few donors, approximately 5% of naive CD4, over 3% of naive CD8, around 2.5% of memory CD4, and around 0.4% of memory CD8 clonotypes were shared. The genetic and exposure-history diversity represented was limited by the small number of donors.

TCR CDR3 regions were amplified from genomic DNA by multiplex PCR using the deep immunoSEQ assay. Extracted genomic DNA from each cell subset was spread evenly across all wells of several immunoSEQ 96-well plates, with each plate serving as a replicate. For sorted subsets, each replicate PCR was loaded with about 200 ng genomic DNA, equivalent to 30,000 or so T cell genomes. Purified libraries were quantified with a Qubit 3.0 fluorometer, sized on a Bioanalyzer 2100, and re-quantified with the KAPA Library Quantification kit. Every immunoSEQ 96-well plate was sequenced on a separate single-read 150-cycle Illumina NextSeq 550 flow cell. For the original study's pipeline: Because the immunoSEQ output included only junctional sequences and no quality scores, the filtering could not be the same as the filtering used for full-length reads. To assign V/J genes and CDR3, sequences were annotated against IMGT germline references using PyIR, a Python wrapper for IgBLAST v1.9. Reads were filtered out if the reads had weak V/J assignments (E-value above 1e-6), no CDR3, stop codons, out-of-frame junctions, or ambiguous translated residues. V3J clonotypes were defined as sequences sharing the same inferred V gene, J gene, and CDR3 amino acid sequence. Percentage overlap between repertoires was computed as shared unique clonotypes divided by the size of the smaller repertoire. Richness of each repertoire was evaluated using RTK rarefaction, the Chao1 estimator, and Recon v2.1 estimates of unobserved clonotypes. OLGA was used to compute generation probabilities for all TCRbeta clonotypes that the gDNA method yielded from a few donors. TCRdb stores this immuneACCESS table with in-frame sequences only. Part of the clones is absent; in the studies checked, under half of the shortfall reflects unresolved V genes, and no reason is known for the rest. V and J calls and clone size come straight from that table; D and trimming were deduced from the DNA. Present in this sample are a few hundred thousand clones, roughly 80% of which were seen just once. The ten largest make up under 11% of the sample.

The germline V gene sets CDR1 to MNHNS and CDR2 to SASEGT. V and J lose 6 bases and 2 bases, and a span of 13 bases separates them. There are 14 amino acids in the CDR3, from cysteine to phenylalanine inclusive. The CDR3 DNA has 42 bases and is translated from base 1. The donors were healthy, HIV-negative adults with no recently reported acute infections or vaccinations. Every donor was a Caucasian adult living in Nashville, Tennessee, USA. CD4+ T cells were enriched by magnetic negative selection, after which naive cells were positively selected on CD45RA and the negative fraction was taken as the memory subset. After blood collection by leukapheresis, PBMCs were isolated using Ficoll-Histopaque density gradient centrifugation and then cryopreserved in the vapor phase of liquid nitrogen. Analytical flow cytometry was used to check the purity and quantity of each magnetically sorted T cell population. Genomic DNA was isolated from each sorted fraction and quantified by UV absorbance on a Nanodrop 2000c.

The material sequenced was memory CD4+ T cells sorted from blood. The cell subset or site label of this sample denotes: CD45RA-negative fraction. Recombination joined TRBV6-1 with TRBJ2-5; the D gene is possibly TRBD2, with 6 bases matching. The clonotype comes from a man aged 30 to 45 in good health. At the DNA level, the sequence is TGTGCCAGCAGCCTGGACGGGGGACAAGAGACCCAGTACTTC. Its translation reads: CASSLDGGQETQYF.